These T cell receptor beta chains were read from a single sample in a study of T cells after yellow fever vaccination. MiXCR, run by TCRdb on the 5' RACE reads, gives a single entry per CDR3 protein. Among approximately 150,000 distinct CDR3 sequences, 5.5% to 7.5% were seen once, and the ten largest hold roughly 3%. The input for sequencing was CD4+ T cells sorted from PBMCs, taken on the day of the first yellow fever vaccination. Every receptor here comes from a man between 18 and 35 years old who received the YFV17D yellow fever vaccine. Both conserved end residues are part of each CDR3. D genes are given only for firm matches. Clone sizes are given selectively: once, few, many, or a class where the clone is expanded.

clone_size cdr3_length j_call d_call v_call cdr3_aa cdr3_nt
- 17 TRBJ2-3 - TRBV7-2 CASSLVRTQIVTDTQYF TGTGCCAGCAGCTTGGTCAGAACTCAAATAGTCACAGATACGCAGTATTTT
- 13 TRBJ1-5 TRBD1 TRBV7-2 CASSKGQGQPQHF TGTGCCAGCAGCAAGGGACAGGGCCAGCCCCAGCATTTT
many 16 TRBJ2-1 TRBD2 TRBV12-3/TRBV12-4 CASSLRLAGSGDEQFF TGTGCCAGCAGTTTACGACTAGCGGGGTCTGGGGATGAGCAGTTCTTC
few 16 TRBJ1-5 - TRBV6-2/TRBV6-3 CASSYGGTISNQPQHF TGTGCCAGCAGTTACGGCGGGACAATAAGCAATCAGCCCCAGCATTTT
- 14 TRBJ2-7 TRBD1 TRBV7-2 CASGLVWTGDEQYF TGTGCCAGCGGCTTAGTCTGGACAGGGGACGAGCAGTACTTC
- 15 TRBJ2-3 TRBD2 TRBV11-2 CASSFTSGAEDTQYF TGTGCCAGCAGCTTTACTAGCGGGGCAGAAGATACGCAGTATTTT
few 20 TRBJ1-5 - TRBV21-1 CASSKKEARASYSSNQPQHF TGTGCCAGCAGCAAAAAAGAAGCCAGGGCCAGCTATTCTAGCAATCAGCCCCAGCATTTT
- 14 TRBJ1-4 - TRBV12-3/TRBV12-4 CASSVLWVVEKLFF TGTGCCAGCAGTGTACTCTGGGTCGTTGAAAAACTGTTTTTT
many 14 TRBJ1-4 TRBD1 TRBV4-2 CASSPVGQGVKLFF TGTGCCAGCAGCCCCGTCGGACAGGGCGTAAAACTGTTTTTT
- 16 TRBJ1-1 - TRBV7-8 CASSSYSFGANTEAFF TGTGCCAGCAGCTCGTACTCCTTTGGTGCGAACACTGAAGCTTTCTTT
many 14 TRBJ2-7 - TRBV6-1 CASSRGTPAYEQYF TGTGCCAGCAGTCGCGGGACACCTGCCTACGAGCAGTACTTC
many 13 TRBJ1-5 - TRBV5-5 CASSPMEDQPQHF TGTGCCAGCAGCCCCATGGAGGACCAGCCCCAGCATTTT
many 16 TRBJ2-2 - TRBV12-3/TRBV12-4 CASSLSKGYGTGELFF TGTGCCAGCAGTTTAAGTAAGGGTTACGGCACCGGGGAGCTGTTTTTT
- 15 TRBJ1-6 - TRBV5-5 CASSLTGTYNSPLHF TGTGCCAGCAGCTTGACAGGAACCTATAATTCACCCCTCCACTTT
few 14 TRBJ1-1 - TRBV2 CASSGMIMNTEAFF TGTGCCAGCAGTGGTATGATAATGAACACTGAAGCTTTCTTT
many 13 TRBJ2-3 - TRBV5-1 CASSFPGDDTQYF TGCGCCAGCAGCTTCCCGGGGGATGATACGCAGTATTTT
many 13 TRBJ1-1 - TRBV7-3 CASSPQGDTEAFF TGTGCCAGCAGCCCCCAGGGTGACACTGAAGCTTTCTTT
many 15 TRBJ2-2 TRBD1 TRBV4-3 CASSLRDRVGGELFF TGCGCCAGCAGCCTACGGGACAGGGTGGGCGGGGAGCTGTTTTTT
many 16 TRBJ1-2 TRBD1 TRBV12-3/TRBV12-4 CASSGSGTGGLRGYTF TGTGCCAGCAGTGGATCCGGGACAGGGGGCCTTCGGGGCTACACCTTC
- 15 TRBJ1-2 - TRBV7-2 CASSLGVREASGYTF TGTGCCAGCAGCTTAGGCGTCAGGGAGGCTAGTGGCTACACCTTC
- 16 TRBJ2-5 TRBD2 TRBV12-3/TRBV12-4 CASSRPMGGGQETQYF TGTGCCAGCAGTCGACCGATGGGGGGAGGGCAAGAGACCCAGTACTTC
many 15 TRBJ2-1 - TRBV7-2 CASSLDGLAYNEQFF TGTGCCAGCAGCTTAGACGGGTTGGCCTACAATGAGCAGTTCTTC
- 14 TRBJ1-6 - TRBV7-9 CASSQDRRNSPLHF TGTGCCAGCAGCCAGGACCGGAGGAATTCACCCCTCCACTTT
many 15 TRBJ1-5 - TRBV7-2 CASSPSGLQNQPQHF TGTGCCAGCAGCCCCTCGGGACTGCAGAATCAGCCCCAGCATTTT
- 14 TRBJ1-6 - TRBV6-5 CASNSGQGNSPLHF TGTGCCAGCAACTCAGGACAAGGCAATTCACCCCTCCACTTT
- 12 TRBJ2-7 - TRBV20-1 CSAPRGGYEQYF TGCAGTGCTCCCAGGGGAGGCTACGAGCAGTACTTC
many 14 TRBJ2-3 - TRBV9 CASSPQVSTDTQYF TGTGCCAGCAGCCCACAAGTTAGCACAGATACGCAGTATTTT
many 16 TRBJ2-1 TRBD2 TRBV2 CASSDQIAGAGNEQFF TGTGCCAGCAGTGACCAGATAGCGGGGGCCGGTAATGAGCAGTTCTTC
few 17 TRBJ2-6 - TRBV7-9 CASSLGGGLSGANVLTF TGTGCCAGCAGCTTAGGGGGAGGACTCTCTGGGGCCAACGTCCTGACTTTC
many 17 TRBJ2-1 TRBD2 TRBV15 CATSREPGLAGGNEQFF TGTGCCACCAGCAGAGAGCCGGGACTAGCGGGGGGTAATGAGCAGTTCTTC
few 14 TRBJ1-2 TRBD1 TRBV3-1 CASSRGTGDYGYTF TGTGCCAGCAGCCGAGGTACAGGGGACTATGGCTACACCTTC
few 18 TRBJ2-3 - TRBV7-8 CASSKVGLARLVTDTQYF TGTGCCAGCAGCAAAGTGGGCCTAGCGCGTCTTGTTACAGATACGCAGTATTTT
- 11 TRBJ1-3 - TRBV6-5 CASREGNTIYF TGTGCCAGCAGAGAGGGGAACACCATATATTTT
many 14 TRBJ2-1 TRBD1 TRBV11-3 CASSLRDSGNEQFF TGTGCCAGCAGCCTCCGGGACAGTGGCAATGAGCAGTTCTTC
- 15 TRBJ1-1 - TRBV19 CASIFLDRGNTEAFF TGTGCCAGTATCTTCCTGGACCGGGGGAACACTGAAGCTTTCTTT
many 15 TRBJ2-2 - TRBV7-9 CASSLTRGDTGELFF TGTGCCAGCAGCTTAACTAGGGGAGACACCGGGGAGCTGTTTTTT
- 14 TRBJ2-3 TRBD1 TRBV11-1 CASSPRTGTDTQYF TGTGCCAGCAGCCCTCGGACAGGGACAGATACGCAGTATTTT
- 14 TRBJ2-3 - TRBV6-5 CASRRGGSTDTQYF TGTGCCAGCAGGCGAGGCGGTAGCACAGATACGCAGTATTTT
- 12 TRBJ1-2 TRBD1 TRBV5-1 CASSWGQYGYTF TGCGCCAGCAGCTGGGGACAGTATGGCTACACCTTC
few 14 TRBJ2-5 - TRBV27 CASSSRRVGETQYF TGTGCCAGCAGTTCCAGGCGGGTGGGCGAGACCCAGTACTTC
many 20 TRBJ2-3 TRBD2 TRBV7-3 CASSRGLAGGYDSSTDTQYF TGTGCCAGCAGCCGGGGACTAGCGGGGGGGTACGACTCCAGCACAGATACGCAGTATTTT
many 13 TRBJ2-5 TRBD1 TRBV10-3 CAISRQGQETQYF TGTGCCATCAGCCGACAGGGACAAGAGACCCAGTACTTC
many 16 TRBJ2-2 - TRBV9 CASSPDSRDDTGELFF TGTGCCAGCAGCCCCGACAGCAGGGATGATACCGGGGAGCTGTTTTTT
few 14 TRBJ2-5 - TRBV5-1 CASSWAGQQETQYF TGCGCCAGCAGCTGGGCGGGACAGCAAGAGACCCAGTACTTC
many 12 TRBJ1-2 - TRBV6-2/TRBV6-3 CASSLDGYGYTF TGTGCCAGCAGCTTGGACGGCTATGGCTACACCTTC
- 13 TRBJ1-2 - TRBV12-3/TRBV12-4 CASSSNSFYGYTF TGTGCCAGCAGTTCGAACAGCTTTTATGGCTACACCTTC
many 14 TRBJ1-4 - TRBV12-3/TRBV12-4 CASSSSGRGEKLFF TGTGCCAGCAGTTCATCGGGAAGGGGTGAAAAACTGTTTTTT
few 14 TRBJ1-2 - TRBV5-6 CASSLVADNYGYTF TGTGCCAGCAGCTTGGTAGCTGACAACTATGGCTACACCTTC
few 13 TRBJ2-5 - TRBV6-1 CASRGLVQETQYF TGTGCCAGCAGGGGACTGGTTCAAGAGACCCAGTACTTC
few 18 TRBJ2-1 TRBD2 TRBV20-1 CSARGSGGALSPYNEQFF TGCAGTGCTAGAGGGAGCGGGGGGGCATTGAGCCCCTACAATGAGCAGTTCTTC